This T cell receptor (beta chain) was sequenced during a study of type 1 and type 2 diabetes patients. About the research overall: Participants included type 1 and type 2 diabetes patients plus nondiabetic controls. Overall study findings and caveats: Groups were not age- or gender-matched, which may bias interpretation.

About this clonotype itself: The antigen is not known.

The PCR template was genomic DNA. The TCR beta CDR3 region was amplified using 30 forward and 13 reverse primers. TCRdb ran MiXCR on the multiplex PCR reads and lists one entry per CDR3 protein. This table holds some 250,000 distinct CDR3 sequences, around 47% found once. V shed 5 bases and J shed 0 bases, with 14 bases lying between them. CDR1 and CDR2 from the germline V gene are MNHNY and SVGAGI (reference sequence). CDR3 length equals 15 residues. The TCR originated in a man aged 18 to 29 with type 2 diabetes. Sequenced: peripheral blood mononuclear cells (PBMCs). The gene calls are TRBV6-6 and TRBJ2-7; D ambiguous. In DNA form, the CDR3 reads TGTGCCAGCAGTCCCCATACTATTGTCTCCTACGAGCAGTACTTC. Protein: CASSPHTIVSYEQYF.